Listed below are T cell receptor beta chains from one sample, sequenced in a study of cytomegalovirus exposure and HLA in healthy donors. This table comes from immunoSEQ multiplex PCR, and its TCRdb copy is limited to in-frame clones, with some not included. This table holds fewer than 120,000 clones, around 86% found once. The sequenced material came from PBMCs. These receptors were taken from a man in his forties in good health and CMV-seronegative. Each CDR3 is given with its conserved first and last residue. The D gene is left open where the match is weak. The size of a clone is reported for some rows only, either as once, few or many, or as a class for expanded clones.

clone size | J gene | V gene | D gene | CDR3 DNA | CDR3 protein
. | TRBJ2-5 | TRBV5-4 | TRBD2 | TGTGCCAGCAGCTTGGCCCTAGCGGGGGGGCAAGAGACCCAGTACTTC | CASSLALAGGQETQYF
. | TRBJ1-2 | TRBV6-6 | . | TGTGCCAGCAGAAGACTGGGTTATGGCTACACCTTC | CASRRLGYGYTF
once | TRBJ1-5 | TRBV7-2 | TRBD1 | TGTGCCAGCAGCACGACAGGGAGACCCAATCAGCCCCAGCATTTT | CASSTTGRPNQPQHF
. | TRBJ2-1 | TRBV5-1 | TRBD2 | TGCGCCAGCAGCTTGGTCGGGGGGGCAGGGAATGAGCAGTTCTTC | CASSLVGGAGNEQFF
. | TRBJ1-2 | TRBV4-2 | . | TGTGCCAGCAGCCCCCGGACAGACTACTACACCTTC | CASSPRTDYYTF
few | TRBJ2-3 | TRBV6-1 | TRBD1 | TGTGCCAGCAGTGAAAGGGGGACAGGGACAGATACGCAGTATTTT | CASSERGTGTDTQYF
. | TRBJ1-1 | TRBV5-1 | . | TGCGCCAGCAGAACCGGGGTGAACACTGAAGCTTTCTTT | CASRTGVNTEAFF
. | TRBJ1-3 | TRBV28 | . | TGTGCCAGCAGTCTGGAGGGGCCGTTCTCTGGAAACACCATATATTTT | CASSLEGPFSGNTIYF
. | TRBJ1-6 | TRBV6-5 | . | TGTGCCAGCAGTTACCGGGACATAAGGAATTCACCCCTCCACTTT | CASSYRDIRNSPLHF
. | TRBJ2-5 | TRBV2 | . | TGTGCCAGCAGTGGGCGACTGCGGGTCCAAGAGACCCAGTACTTC | CASSGRLRVQETQYF
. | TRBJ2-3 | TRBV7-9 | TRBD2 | TGTGCCAGCAGCTTTGGCGGGGGGAGCACAGATACGCAGTATTTT | CASSFGGGSTDTQYF
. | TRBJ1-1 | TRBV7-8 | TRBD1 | TGTGCCAGCAGCCCACACCGGGACAGGGCCACTGAAGCTTTCTTT | CASSPHRDRATEAFF
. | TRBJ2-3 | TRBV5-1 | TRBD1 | TGCGCCAGCAGCTTGCTTGGGACAGGGCCAGATACGCAGTATTTT | CASSLLGTGPDTQYF
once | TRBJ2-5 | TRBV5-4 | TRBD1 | TGTGCCAGCAGCGCCCGGGACAGCAAAGAGACCCAGTACTTC | CASSARDSKETQYF
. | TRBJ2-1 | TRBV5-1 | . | TGCGCCAGCAGCTGGCGACAGGTGTTAGGTAATGAGCAGTTCTTC | CASSWRQVLGNEQFF
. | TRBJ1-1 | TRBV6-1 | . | TGTGCCAGCAGCCCAGCAGGGGACACTGAAGCTTTCTTT | CASSPAGDTEAFF
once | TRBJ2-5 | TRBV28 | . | TGTGCCAGCAGTACCGGGGCGGACAGTTTGAGGGGGACCCAGTACTTC | CASSTGADSLRGTQYF
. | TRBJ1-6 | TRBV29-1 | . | TGCAGCGTTAGTTTGCAGGCGGGTTCACCCCTCCACTTT | CSVSLQAGSPLHF
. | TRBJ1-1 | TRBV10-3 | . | TGTGCCATCAGTGGGGGGGACGGACGCACTGAAGCTTTCTTT | CAISGGDGRTEAFF
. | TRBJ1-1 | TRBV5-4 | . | TGTGCCAGCAGCTTGGGGGGAAGAGGGCACACTGAAGCTTTCTTT | CASSLGGRGHTEAFF
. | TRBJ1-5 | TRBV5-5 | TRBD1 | TGTGCCAGCAGCGCGGGACAGTATAGCAATCAGCCCCAGCATTTT | CASSAGQYSNQPQHF
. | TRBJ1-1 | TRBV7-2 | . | TGTGCCAGCACCTTGGGACACTCTGAAGCTTTCTTT | CASTLGHSEAFF
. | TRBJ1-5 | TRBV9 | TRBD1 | TGTGCCAGCAGCCGGACAGGGGACAATCAGCCCCAGCATTTT | CASSRTGDNQPQHF
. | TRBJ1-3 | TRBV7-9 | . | TGTGCCAGCAGCTCCACCGGTGTTGGAAACACCATATATTTT | CASSSTGVGNTIYF
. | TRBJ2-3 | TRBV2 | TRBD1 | TGTGCCAGCACCAAGGACAGGGGGCTAGATACGCAGTATTTT | CASTKDRGLDTQYF
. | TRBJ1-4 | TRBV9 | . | TGTGCCAGCAGCGTATCAGGGGCGACTGAAAAACTGTTTTTT | CASSVSGATEKLFF
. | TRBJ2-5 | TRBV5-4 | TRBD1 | TGTGCCAGCAACCACAGGGGGCGGGAGACCCAGTACTTC | CASNHRGRETQYF
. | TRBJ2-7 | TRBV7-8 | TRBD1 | TGTGCCAGCAGCTTGACAGGGATCTACGAGCAGTACTTC | CASSLTGIYEQYF
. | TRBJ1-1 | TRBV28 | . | TGTGCCAGCAGTCCCGTTAGACAGGTGAACACTGAAGCTTTCTTT | CASSPVRQVNTEAFF
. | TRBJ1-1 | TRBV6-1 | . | TGTGCCAGCAGTGCTGACAGGAACACTGAAGCTTTCTTT | CASSADRNTEAFF
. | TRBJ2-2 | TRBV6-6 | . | TGTGCCAGCAGTTACCCGAGAGGTAGGACCGGGGAGCTGTTTTTT | CASSYPRGRTGELFF
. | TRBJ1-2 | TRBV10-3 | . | TGTGCCATCACGGACGCACAGGTCGGCTACACCTTC | CAITDAQVGYTF
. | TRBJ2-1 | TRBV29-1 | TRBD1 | TGCAGCGTTGAAGGCCGGGACAGGAGCTACAATGAGCAGTTCTTC | CSVEGRDRSYNEQFF
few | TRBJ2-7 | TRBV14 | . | TGTGCCAGGTATAACGAGCAGTACTTC | CARYNEQYF
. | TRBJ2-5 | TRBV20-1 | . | TGCAGTGCTACGTACCAAGAGACCCAGTACTTC | CSATYQETQYF
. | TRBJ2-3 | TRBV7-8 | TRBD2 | TGTGCCAGCAGCTTAGTACCCTCAGGGGCGGGGGGTAGAGATACGCAGTATTTT | CASSLVPSGAGGRDTQYF
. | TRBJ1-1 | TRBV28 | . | TGTGCCAGCAGTTCGAGAGCGGCGACTGAAGCTTTCTTT | CASSSRAATEAFF
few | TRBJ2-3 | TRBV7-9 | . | TGTGCCAGCAGCTTAGGACTGAGCACAGATACGCAGTATTTT | CASSLGLSTDTQYF
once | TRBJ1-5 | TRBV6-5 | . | TGTGCCAGCAGACGAGGGGGAAGCAATCAGCCCCAGCATTTT | CASRRGGSNQPQHF
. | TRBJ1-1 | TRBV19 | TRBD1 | TGTGCCAGTAGTCTGGGACAGACGAACACTGAAGCTTTCTTT | CASSLGQTNTEAFF
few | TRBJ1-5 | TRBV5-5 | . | TGTGCCAGCAGCTTGGACGACTCCAATCAGCCCCAGCATTTT | CASSLDDSNQPQHF
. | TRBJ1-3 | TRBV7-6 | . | TGTGCCAGCAGCCAGTTGACAGGCTCTGGAAACACCATATATTTT | CASSQLTGSGNTIYF
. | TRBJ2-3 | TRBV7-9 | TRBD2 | TGTGCCAGCAGCCCCGATACGGGGACTAGCGGCACAGATACGCAGTATTTT | CASSPDTGTSGTDTQYF
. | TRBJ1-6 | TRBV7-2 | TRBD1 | TGTGCCAGCAGCTCACAGGGGGCAGATTCACCCCTCCACTTT | CASSSQGADSPLHF
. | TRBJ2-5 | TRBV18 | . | TGTGCCAGCTCACCACGGCCGCCACCCCAAGAGACCCAGTACTTC | CASSPRPPPQETQYF